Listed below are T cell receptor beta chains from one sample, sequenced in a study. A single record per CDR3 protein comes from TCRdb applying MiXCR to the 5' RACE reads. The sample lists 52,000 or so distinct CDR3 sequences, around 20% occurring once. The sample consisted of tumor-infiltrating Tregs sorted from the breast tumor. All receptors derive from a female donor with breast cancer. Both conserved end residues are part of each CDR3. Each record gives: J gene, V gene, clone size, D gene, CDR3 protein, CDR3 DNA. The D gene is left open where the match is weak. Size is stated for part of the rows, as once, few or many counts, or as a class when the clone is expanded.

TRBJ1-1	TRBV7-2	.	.	CASSLWGATTEAFF	TGTGCCAGCAGCTTGTGGGGCGCGACCACTGAAGCTTTCTTT
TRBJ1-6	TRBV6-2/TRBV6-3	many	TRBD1	CASSGQGALYNSPLHF	TGTGCCAGCAGTGGACAGGGAGCGTTGTATAATTCACCCCTCCACTTT
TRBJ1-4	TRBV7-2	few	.	CASSLAREKLFF	TGTGCCAGCAGCTTAGCGCGTGAAAAACTGTTTTTT
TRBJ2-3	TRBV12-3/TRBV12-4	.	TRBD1	CASSTSGTGGPDTQYF	TGTGCCAGCAGTACCTCCGGGACAGGGGGCCCAGATACGCAGTATTTT
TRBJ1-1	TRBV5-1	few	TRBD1	CASSLGVGTGENTEAFF	TGCGCCAGCAGCTTGGGTGTTGGGACAGGAGAAAACACTGAAGCTTTCTTT
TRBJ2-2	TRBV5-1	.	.	CASRLAAPNTGELFF	TGCGCCAGCAGATTAGCGGCGCCGAACACCGGGGAGCTGTTTTTT
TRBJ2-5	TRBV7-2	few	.	CASSSSGTVKETQYF	TGTGCCAGCAGCTCCTCCGGGACTGTTAAAGAGACCCAGTACTTC
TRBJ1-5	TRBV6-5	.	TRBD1	CASSRLGQEDQPQHF	TGTGCCAGCAGTAGACTCGGACAGGAGGATCAGCCCCAGCATTTT
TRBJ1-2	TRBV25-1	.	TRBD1	CASRRDRGRGYTF	TGTGCCAGCAGGAGGGACAGGGGGCGAGGCTACACCTTC
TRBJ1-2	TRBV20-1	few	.	CSASDPNYGYTF	TGCAGTGCTTCGGACCCTAACTATGGCTACACCTTC
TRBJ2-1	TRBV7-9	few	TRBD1	CASSPGTDNEQFF	TGTGCCAGCAGCCCTGGGACAGACAATGAGCAGTTCTTC
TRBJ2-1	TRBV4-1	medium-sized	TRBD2	CASSRGGVVIGWNEQFF	TGCGCCAGCAGCCGGGGGGGAGTTGTGATCGGGTGGAATGAGCAGTTCTTC
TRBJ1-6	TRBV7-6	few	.	CASSSGRNSPLHF	TGTGCCAGCAGCTCGGGACGGAATTCACCCCTCCACTTT
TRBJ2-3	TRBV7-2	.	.	CASSHGLGDTQYF	TGTGCCAGCAGCCATGGCCTGGGAGATACGCAGTATTTT
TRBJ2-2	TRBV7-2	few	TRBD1	CASGIQGAQDGELFF	TGTGCCAGCGGTATACAGGGGGCGCAGGACGGGGAGCTGTTTTTT
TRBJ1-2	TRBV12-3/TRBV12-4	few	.	CASSGSNYGYTF	TGTGCCAGCAGCGGTTCTAACTATGGCTACACCTTC
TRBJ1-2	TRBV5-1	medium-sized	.	CASSLELGSNYGYTF	TGCGCCAGCAGCCTGGAGTTGGGATCTAACTATGGCTACACCTTC
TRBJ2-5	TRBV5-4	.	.	CASSFTGSRETQYF	TGTGCCAGCAGCTTTACCGGGAGTCGAGAGACCCAGTACTTC
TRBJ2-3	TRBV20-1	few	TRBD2	CSARGRWERGNTDTQYF	TGCAGTGCTAGGGGGCGTTGGGAGCGGGGAAACACAGATACGCAGTATTTT
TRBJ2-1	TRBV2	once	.	CASTREVLLGDNEQFF	TGTGCCAGCACAAGGGAGGTACTGTTGGGGGACAATGAGCAGTTCTTC
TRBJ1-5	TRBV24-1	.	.	CATSEVKFNQPQLF	TGTGCCACCAGTGAGGTTAAATTCAATCAGCCCCAGCTTTTT
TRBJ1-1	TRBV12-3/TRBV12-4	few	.	CASSFENFETEAFF	TGTGCCAGCAGTTTTGAAAACTTCGAGACTGAAGCTTTCTTT
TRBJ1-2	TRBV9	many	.	CASSVQGNYGYTF	TGTGCCAGCAGCGTGCAGGGAAACTATGGCTACACCTTC
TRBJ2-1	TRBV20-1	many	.	CSASRYFEGTVNEQFF	TGCAGTGCTAGTCGCTATTTTGAGGGAACAGTAAATGAGCAGTTCTTC
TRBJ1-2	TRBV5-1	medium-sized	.	CASSLEVGTVDGYTF	TGCGCCAGCAGCTTGGAGGTGGGCACCGTCGATGGCTACACCTTC
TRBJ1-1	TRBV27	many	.	CASGYRVNTEAFF	TGTGCCAGCGGATACAGGGTGAACACTGAAGCTTTCTTT